This T cell receptor (beta chain) came from a study of Graves' ophthalmopathy and Graves' hyperthyroidism. Study summary: No ophthalmopathy within 18 months of follow-up signified stable hyperthyroidism.

Deletions cut 5 bases from V and 0 bases from J, with 13 bases between. Per germline, CDR1 SGHTA and CDR2 FQGNSA. The CDR3 sequence is 15 residues long. Study-wide findings and caveats: Sensitivity reached nearly 71% and specificity approximately 72% when the model predicted ophthalmopathy progression. Blood also harbored most expanded thyroid clonotypes above 0.001 frequency.

Notes on this clonotype: Its antigen is unidentified.

Hyperthyroidism patients were newly diagnosed, ill under 2 months, and aged 18 to 65 years. RNA transcripts provided the template for amplifying TCR beta CDR3 regions. HTBI-primed RT-PCR formed the first round, and a multiplex PCR formed the second. TCRdb redid the calling of the multiplex PCR reads with MiXCR, one entry per CDR3 protein. The data hold 500,000 to 600,000 distinct CDR3 sequences, with roughly 39% observed a single time. The sequence was obtained from an adult man with Graves' hyperthyroidism. The chain has TRBV7-2 and TRBJ1-1, with no clear D. Sequencing input: peripheral blood or thyroid tissue (not recorded which). CDR3 amino acids: CASSQEARMNTEAFF. CDR3 sequence (DNA): TGTGCCAGCAGCCAAGAGGCCAGGATGAACACTGAAGCTTTCTTT.